What follows are 20 T cell receptor beta chains derived from one specimen sequenced in a study of blood T cell repertoires in COVID-19. Sequenced by immunoSEQ multiplex PCR; TCRdb stores in-frame clones only, minus some. The profile shows about 250,000 clones, 87% of them singletons. Sequencing was performed on PBMCs or T cells enriched from blood (not recorded which). The origin of the receptors is a woman in her twenties or thirties with acute COVID-19.

About this clone itself: This specimen includes other DNA sequences encoding the same CDR3. The V gene is TRBV5-1, the J gene TRBJ2-3; D possibly corresponds to TRBD1 (5 bases). CDR1 is SGHRS and CDR2 is YFSETQ in the germline V gene. The CDR3 length is 14 residues. V gave up 0 bases and J gave up 4 bases, with 9 bases separating them. CDR3 protein: CASSLGQGADTQYF. CDR3 nucleotides: TGCGCCAGCAGCTTGGGGCAGGGCGCAGATACGCAGTATTTT.

This chain uses TRBV5-8 with TRBJ2-7, with TRBD1 as a possible D gene (6 bases). The germline gives CDR1 SGHTS, CDR2 YDEGEE. The CDR3 is 13 amino acids. The V and J ends lost 4 bases and 5 bases respectively, with 13 bases between them. The DNA for the CDR3 is TGTGCCAGCAGCAAGACAGGATTCGACGAGCAGTACTTC. Translating it yields CASSKTGFDEQYF.

This rearrangement joins TRBV28 to TRBJ2-7; 7 bases line up with TRBD1. The CDR3 is 13 residues long. V dropped 5 bases and J dropped 5; count of bases not matched to a gene: 6. CDR1 MDHEN and CDR2 SYDVKM come from the germline V gene. The CDR3 reads CASSLRGFNEQYF. In DNA form, the CDR3 reads TGTGCCAGCAGTCTCAGGGGGTTCAACGAGCAGTACTTC.

This chain links TRBV30 with TRBJ2-3; TRBD1 matches at 7 bases. V trimming: 4 bases; J trimming: 3 bases; junction bases outside the gene matches: 4. This CDR3 contains 13 residues. Germline V gives CDR1 GTSNPN, CDR2 SVGIG (reference sequence). CDR3 sequence (DNA): TGTGCCTGGACAAGACAGGGAACAGATACGCAGTATTTT. Translated: CAWTRQGTDTQYF. The whole variable domain, filled in from reference TRBV30 and TRBJ2-3, reads SQTIHQWPATLVQPVGSPLSLECTVEGTSNPNLYWYRQAAGRGLQLLFYSVGIGQISSEVPQNLSASRPQDRQFILSSKKLLLSDSGFYLCAWTRQGTDTQYFGPGTRLTVL.

This clone showed up just once. The rearrangement links TRBV30 to TRBJ1-2; no definite D call. Germline V gene data show CDR1 as GTSNPN and CDR2 as SVGIG (reference sequence). The CDR3 contains 13 residues. Trimming removed 0 bases at V and 4 bases at J, with 9 bases between. CDR3 DNA: TGTGCCTGGAGTGTAGTTAGAGGCTATGGCTACACCTTC. It yields the protein CAWSVVRGYGYTF. Full variable domain (missing parts from reference TRBV30 and TRBJ1-2): SQTIHQWPATLVQPVGSPLSLECTVEGTSNPNLYWYRQAAGRGLQLLFYSVGIGQISSEVPQNLSASRPQDRQFILSSKKLLLSDSGFYLCAWSVVRGYGYTFGSGTRLTVV.

This clone was counted a single time. The CDR3 spells CASSGGQGPYNEQFF. The CDR3 coding sequence is TGTGCCAGCAGCGGGGGACAGGGACCTTACAATGAGCAGTTCTTC. This chain connects TRBV9 to TRBJ2-1, with TRBD1 identical over 9 bases. The germline V gene encodes CDR1 SGDLS and CDR2 YYNGEE. V was clipped by 3 bases and J by 4 bases; unmatched bases: 5. The CDR3 runs to 15 residues.

V gene TRBV7-9 combines with J gene TRBJ1-2, with D maybe TRBD1 (6 bases). V was clipped by 5 bases and J by 2 bases, with 15 bases between them. Germline values: CDR1 SEHNR, CDR2 FQNEAQ (reference sequence). The CDR3 covers 15 residues. CDR3 residues: CASSPAQTGNYGYTF. In nucleotides, the CDR3 is TGTGCCAGCAGCCCCGCCCAAACAGGGAACTATGGCTACACCTTC.

CDR3 sequence: CASSDDSGGFYGYTF. In DNA form, the CDR3 reads TGTGCCAGCAGCGACGACTCGGGGGGCTTCTATGGCTACACCTTC. The chain joins TRBV2 to TRBJ1-2; tentative D call: TRBD1 (6 bases). From germline, CDR1 is SNHLY and CDR2 FYNNEI. The V and J ends lost 6 bases and 4 bases respectively, with 18 bases between them. The CDR3 extends over 15 amino acids. Supplemented by reference TRBV2 and TRBJ1-2, the full variable domain reads EPEVTQTPSHQVTQMGQEVILRCVPISNHLYFYWYRQILGQKVEFLVSFYNNEISEKSEIFDDQFSVERPDGSNFTLKIRSTKLEDSAMYFCASSDDSGGFYGYTFGSGTRLTVV.

CDR3 sequence: CASSGQGVGEQFF. CDR3 nucleotides: TGTGCCAGCAGTGGCCAGGGGGTGGGTGAGCAGTTCTTC. V gene TRBV25-1 combines with J gene TRBJ2-1, with 7 bases lining up with TRBD1. Germline CDR1 reads MGHDK; CDR2 reads SYGVNS. V lost 4 bases, J lost 9 bases, and 6 bases stayed unmatched. This CDR3 has 13 amino acids.

Points on this clone: Other DNA sequences of this sample code for an identical CDR3. The chain employs TRBV7-2 and TRBJ1-5; D is possibly TRBD1 (6 bases). The germline V gene has CDR1 SGHTA and CDR2 FQGNSA. CDR3 length equals 13 residues. V shed 4 bases and J shed 5 bases, with 9 bases lying between them. This chain's CDR3 is CASSSQGDQPQHF. CDR3 bases: TGTGCCAGCAGCTCACAGGGTGATCAGCCCCAGCATTTT.

The rearrangement joins TRBV7-9 to TRBJ2-5; the match to TRBD1 covers 7 bases. Germline CDR1 SEHNR, CDR2 FQNEAQ (reference sequence). There are 15 residues in the CDR3. J was trimmed by 2 bases and V by 5 bases; bases with no gene match: 8. This chain's CDR3 is CASSPQTGHQETQYF. The CDR3 DNA reads as TGTGCCAGCAGCCCCCAGACAGGGCATCAAGAGACCCAGTACTTC.

The genes are TRBV27 and TRBJ2-5, with a weak D call TRBD1 (5 bases). This CDR3 spans 14 amino acids. Per germline, CDR1 MNHEY and CDR2 SMNVEV (reference sequence). Trimming removed 3 bases at V and 0 bases at J, with 8 bases between. The CDR3 is CASSLVGDQETQYF. The CDR3 bases are TGTGCCAGCAGTTTGGTAGGGGACCAAGAGACCCAGTACTTC.

This sequence joins TRBV7-9 and TRBJ1-4; maybe TRBD1 (6 bases). This CDR3 contains 14 residues. The ends were cut back, 6 bases at V and 6 bases at J, with 14 bases in the middle. Germline CDR1 and CDR2: SEHNR and FQNEAQ (reference sequence). The CDR3 loop is CASSTTGLYEKLFF. CDR3 coding DNA: TGTGCCAGCAGTACTACAGGGCTTTATGAAAAACTGTTTTTT.

The J gene is TRBJ1-5, the V gene TRBV11-3, with a possible D match to TRBD1 (5 bases). V was shortened by 1 base and J by 2 bases, with 12 bases between the two germline ends. CDR3 length: 16 residues. Germline V gene sequence: CDR1 SGHNT, CDR2 YENEEA. This CDR3 reads CASSLAFQGRNQPQHF. CDR3 DNA: TGTGCCAGCAGCTTAGCGTTCCAGGGCCGCAATCAGCCCCAGCATTTT.

The chain joins TRBV3-1 (or the pseudogene TRBV3-2) to TRBJ2-7; D is possibly TRBD1 (5 bases). The germline V gene encodes CDR1 LGHDT and CDR2 YNNKEL (reference sequence). V lost 4 bases, J lost 2 bases, and 12 bases lay in between. This CDR3 is built from 14 residues. DNA of the CDR3: TGTGCCAGCAGCCTCGGACATACCACCTACGAGCAGTACTTC. This gives the protein CASSLGHTTYEQYF.

The chain couples TRBV12-5 to TRBJ1-1; D is perhaps TRBD1 (6 bases). Trimming removed 1 base at V and 1 base at J, with 10 bases between. The germline V gene encodes CDR1 LGHNT and CDR2 FRNRAP. The CDR3 covers 15 residues. CDR3 DNA sequence: TGTGCTAGTGGTTTGGGACAGGCTAGGAACACTGAAGCTTTCTTT. It codes for CASGLGQARNTEAFF.

J is TRBJ1-6 and V is TRBV27; a possible D gene is TRBD1 (5 bases). CDR1 is MNHEY, CDR2 SMNVEV, per germline (reference sequence). The CDR3 has 13 amino acids. The V and J ends lost 3 bases and 9 bases respectively, with 9 bases between them. CDR3 nucleotides: TGTGCCAGCAGTTTGAGTCAGGGTTCACCCCTCCACTTT. Translation: CASSLSQGSPLHF.

V usage is TRBV3-1 (or the pseudogene TRBV3-2) and J usage is TRBJ1-1; D gene ambiguous. The CDR3 is made up of 14 amino acids. The germline CDR1 and CDR2 sequences are LGHDT and YNNKEL (reference sequence). V lost 1 base and J lost 1, with 7 bases in between. CDR3 in amino acids: CASSQVFRNTEAFF. CDR3 nucleotide sequence: TGTGCCAGCAGCCAAGTGTTCAGGAACACTGAAGCTTTCTTT.

This clone was counted a single time. The J gene is TRBJ1-6, the V gene TRBV11-2; D is unclear. This CDR3 contains 14 residues. V lost 3 bases and J 1 base, leaving 4 bases between the germline ends. Germline V lookup: CDR1 SGHAT, CDR2 FQNNGV. The CDR3 protein is CASSFMSYNSPLHF. The CDR3 nucleotides read TGTGCCAGCAGCTTCATGTCCTATAATTCACCCCTCCACTTT.

V is TRBV14 and J is TRBJ2-1, with a tentative D call TRBD1 (5 bases). The V gene's germline CDR1 is SGHDN and CDR2 FVKESK. This CDR3 is 13 amino acids long. Trimming cost V 2 bases and J 10 bases, with 12 bases left between them. In DNA form, the CDR3 reads TGTGCCAGCAGCCAACAAGGGGTGGGGGAGCAGTTCTTC. It is translated as CASSQQGVGEQFF.